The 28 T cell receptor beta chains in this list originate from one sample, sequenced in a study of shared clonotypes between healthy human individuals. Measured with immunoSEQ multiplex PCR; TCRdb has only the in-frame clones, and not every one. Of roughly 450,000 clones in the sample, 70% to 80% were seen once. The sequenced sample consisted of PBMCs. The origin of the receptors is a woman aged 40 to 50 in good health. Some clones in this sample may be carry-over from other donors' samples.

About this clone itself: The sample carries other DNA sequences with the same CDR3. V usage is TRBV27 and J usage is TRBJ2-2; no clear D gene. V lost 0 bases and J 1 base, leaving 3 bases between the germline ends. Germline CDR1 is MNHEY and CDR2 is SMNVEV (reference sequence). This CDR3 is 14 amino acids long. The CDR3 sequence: CASSLSGNTGELFF. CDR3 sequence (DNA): TGTGCCAGCAGTTTATCGGGGAACACCGGGGAGCTGTTTTTT.

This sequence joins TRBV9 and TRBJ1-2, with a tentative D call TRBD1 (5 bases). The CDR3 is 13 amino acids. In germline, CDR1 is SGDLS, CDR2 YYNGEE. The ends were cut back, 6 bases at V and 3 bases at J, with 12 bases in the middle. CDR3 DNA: TGTGCCAGCACCCGACAGTCGGACTATGGCTACACCTTC. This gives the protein CASTRQSDYGYTF.

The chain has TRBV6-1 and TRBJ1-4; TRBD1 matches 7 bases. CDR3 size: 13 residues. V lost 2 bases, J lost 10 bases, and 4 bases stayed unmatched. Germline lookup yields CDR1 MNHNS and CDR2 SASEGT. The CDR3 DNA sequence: TGTGCCAGCAGTGAACAGGGGGGAGTAAAACTGTTTTTT. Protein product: CASSEQGGVKLFF.

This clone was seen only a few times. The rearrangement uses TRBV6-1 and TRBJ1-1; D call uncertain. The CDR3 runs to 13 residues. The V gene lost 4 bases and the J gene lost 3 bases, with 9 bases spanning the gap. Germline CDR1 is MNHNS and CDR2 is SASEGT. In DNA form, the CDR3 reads TGTGCCAGCAGTGCAGGAGGGTACACTGAAGCTTTCTTT. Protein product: CASSAGGYTEAFF.

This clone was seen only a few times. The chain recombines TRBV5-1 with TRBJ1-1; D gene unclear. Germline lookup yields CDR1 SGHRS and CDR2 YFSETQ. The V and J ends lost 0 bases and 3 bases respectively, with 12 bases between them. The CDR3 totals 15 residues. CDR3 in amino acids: CASSLENSLDTEAFF. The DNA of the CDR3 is TGCGCCAGCAGCTTGGAGAACAGCTTGGACACTGAAGCTTTCTTT.

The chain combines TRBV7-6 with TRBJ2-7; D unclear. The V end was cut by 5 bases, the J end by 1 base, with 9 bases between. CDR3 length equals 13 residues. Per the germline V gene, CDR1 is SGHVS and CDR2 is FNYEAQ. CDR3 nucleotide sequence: TGTGCCAGCAGCCCCTTGGGGTCCTACGAGCAGTACTTC. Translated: CASSPLGSYEQYF.

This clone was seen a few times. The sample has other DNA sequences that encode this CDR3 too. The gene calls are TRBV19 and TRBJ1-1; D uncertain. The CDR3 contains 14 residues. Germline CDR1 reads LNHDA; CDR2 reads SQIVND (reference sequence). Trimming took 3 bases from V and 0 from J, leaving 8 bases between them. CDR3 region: CASSIPGVNTEAFF. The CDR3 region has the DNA TGTGCCAGTAGTATTCCAGGCGTGAACACTGAAGCTTTCTTT.

The CDR3 coding sequence is TGTGCCAGCAGTTTACGGGACTTCTATGGCTACACCTTC. This encodes CASSLRDFYGYTF. The chain recombines TRBV28 with TRBJ1-2, with D maybe TRBD1 (5 bases). The germline V and J ends were trimmed by 2 bases and 4 bases, with 8 bases remaining between them. CDR3 size: 13 residues. Germline CDR1 and CDR2: MDHEN and SYDVKM.

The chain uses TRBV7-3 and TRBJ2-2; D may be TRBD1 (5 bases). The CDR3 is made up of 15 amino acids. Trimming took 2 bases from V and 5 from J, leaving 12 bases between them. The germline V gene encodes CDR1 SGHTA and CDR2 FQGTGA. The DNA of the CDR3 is TGTGCCAGCAGCTTAGGGGCAGGGATGACCGGGGAGCTGTTTTTT. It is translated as CASSLGAGMTGELFF.

CDR3 DNA: TGTGCCAGCAGCTTTGGACCCCAGATGAACACTGAAGCTTTCTTT. It translates to CASSFGPQMNTEAFF. This chain links TRBV7-3 with TRBJ1-1; D remains unclear. Germline CDR1 and CDR2: SGHTA and FQGTGA. The CDR3 has 15 residues. Trimming pared 3 bases from V and 0 bases from J, leaving 11 bases between.

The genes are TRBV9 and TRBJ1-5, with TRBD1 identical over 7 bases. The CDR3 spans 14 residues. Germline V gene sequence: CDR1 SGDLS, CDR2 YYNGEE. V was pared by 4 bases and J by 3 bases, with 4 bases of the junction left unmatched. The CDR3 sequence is CASSLGTDNQPQHF. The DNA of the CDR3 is TGTGCCAGCAGCCTGGGGACAGACAATCAGCCCCAGCATTTT. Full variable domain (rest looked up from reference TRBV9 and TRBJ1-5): DSGVTQTPKHLITATGQRVTLRCSPRSGDLSVYWYQQSLDQGLQFLIQYYNGEERAKGNILERFSAQQFPDLHSELNLSSLELGDSALYFCASSLGTDNQPQHFGDGTRLSIL.

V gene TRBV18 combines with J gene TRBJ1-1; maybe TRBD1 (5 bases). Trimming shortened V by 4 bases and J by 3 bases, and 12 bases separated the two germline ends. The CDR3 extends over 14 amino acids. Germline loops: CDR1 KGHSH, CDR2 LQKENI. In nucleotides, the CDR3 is TGTGCCAGCTCACGGGACGCCGGGGACACTGAAGCTTTCTTT. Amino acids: CASSRDAGDTEAFF.

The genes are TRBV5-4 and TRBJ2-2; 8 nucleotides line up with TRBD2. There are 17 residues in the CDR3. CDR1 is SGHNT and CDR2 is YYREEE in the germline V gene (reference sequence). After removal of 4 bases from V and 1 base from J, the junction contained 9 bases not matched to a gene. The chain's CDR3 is CASSQDPSGRNTGELFF. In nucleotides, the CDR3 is TGTGCCAGCAGCCAAGACCCCAGCGGGAGGAACACCGGGGAGCTGTTTTTT.

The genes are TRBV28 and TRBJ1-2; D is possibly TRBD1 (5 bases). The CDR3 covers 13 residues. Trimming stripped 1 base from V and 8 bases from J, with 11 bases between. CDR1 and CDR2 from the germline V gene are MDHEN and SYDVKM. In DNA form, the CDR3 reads TGTGCCAGCAGTTTATCAGGGTCGGGAGGCTACACCTTC. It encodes CASSLSGSGGYTF.

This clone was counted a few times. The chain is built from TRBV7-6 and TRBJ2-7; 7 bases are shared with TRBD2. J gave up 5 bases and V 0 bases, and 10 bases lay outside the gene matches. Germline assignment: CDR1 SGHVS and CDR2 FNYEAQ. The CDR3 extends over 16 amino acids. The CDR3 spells CASSLAEAAGVDEQYF. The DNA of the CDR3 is TGTGCCAGCAGCTTAGCGGAGGCTGCGGGAGTTGACGAGCAGTACTTC.

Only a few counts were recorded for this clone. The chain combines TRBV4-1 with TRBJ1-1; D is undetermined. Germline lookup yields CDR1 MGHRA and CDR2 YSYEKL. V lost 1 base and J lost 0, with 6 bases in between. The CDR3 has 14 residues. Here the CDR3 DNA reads TGCGCCAGCAGCCAAGGTCAGATGAACACTGAAGCTTTCTTT. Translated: CASSQGQMNTEAFF.

The CDR3 DNA follows: TGTGCCAGTACGGGGTTGGAGGGGGATGAGCAGTTCTTC. Amino acids: CASTGLEGDEQFF. The gene calls are TRBV19 and TRBJ2-1; D is possibly TRBD1 or TRBD2 (6 bases each). CDR1 LNHDA and CDR2 SQIVND come from the germline V gene (reference sequence). The CDR3 extends over 13 amino acids. The V gene lost 7 bases and the J gene lost 8 bases, with 15 bases spanning the gap.

The CDR3 DNA follows: TGTGCCATCAGTCCCAATTGGGGTCGCGGGAGCTATGAGCAGTTCTTC. Protein sequence: CAISPNWGRGSYEQFF. The chain joins TRBV10-3 to TRBJ2-1; 7 nucleotides agree with TRBD2. The CDR3 is made up of 16 amino acids. Germline CDR1 is ENHRY and CDR2 is SYGVKD. Trimming removed 5 bases from V and 8 bases from J; junction bases left unmatched: 15.

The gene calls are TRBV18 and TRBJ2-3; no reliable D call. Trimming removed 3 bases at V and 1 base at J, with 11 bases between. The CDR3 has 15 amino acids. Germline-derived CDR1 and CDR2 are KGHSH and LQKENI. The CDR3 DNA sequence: TGTGCCAGCTCACCCCTGAAGACCCGCACAGATACGCAGTATTTT. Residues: CASSPLKTRTDTQYF.

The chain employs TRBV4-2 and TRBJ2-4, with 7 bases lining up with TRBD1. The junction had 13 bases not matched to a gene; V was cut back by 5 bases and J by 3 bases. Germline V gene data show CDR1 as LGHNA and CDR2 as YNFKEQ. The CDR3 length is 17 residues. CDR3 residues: CASSSPYRGLDKNIQYF. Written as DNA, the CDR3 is TGTGCCAGCAGCTCGCCCTACAGGGGTTTGGACAAAAACATTCAGTACTTC.

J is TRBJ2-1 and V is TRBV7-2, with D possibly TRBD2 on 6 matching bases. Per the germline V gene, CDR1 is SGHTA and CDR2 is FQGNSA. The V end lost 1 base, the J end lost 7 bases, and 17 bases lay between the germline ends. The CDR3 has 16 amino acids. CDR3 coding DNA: TGTGCCAGCAGCTTAGAGGGGCTTAGCGGAAGAAATGAGCAGTTCTTC. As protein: CASSLEGLSGRNEQFF.

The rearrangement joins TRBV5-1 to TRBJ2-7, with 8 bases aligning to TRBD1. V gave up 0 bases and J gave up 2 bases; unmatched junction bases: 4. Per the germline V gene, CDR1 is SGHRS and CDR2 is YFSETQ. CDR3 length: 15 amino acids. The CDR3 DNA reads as TGCGCCAGCAGCTTGGGTGGGACAGGACCCTACGAGCAGTACTTC. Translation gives CASSLGGTGPYEQYF.

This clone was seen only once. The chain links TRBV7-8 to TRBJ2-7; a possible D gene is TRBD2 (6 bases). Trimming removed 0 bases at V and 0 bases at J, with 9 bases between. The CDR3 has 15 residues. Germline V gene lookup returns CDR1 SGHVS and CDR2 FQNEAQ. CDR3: CASSLAMRDSYEQYF. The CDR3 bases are TGTGCCAGCAGCTTAGCCATGCGGGACTCCTACGAGCAGTACTTC. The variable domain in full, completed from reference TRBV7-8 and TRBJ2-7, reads GAGVSQSPRYKVAKRGQDVALRCDPISGHVSLFWYQQALGQGPEFLTYFQNEAQLDKSGLPSDRFFAERPEGSVSTLKIQRTQQEDSAVYLCASSLAMRDSYEQYFGPGTRLTVT.

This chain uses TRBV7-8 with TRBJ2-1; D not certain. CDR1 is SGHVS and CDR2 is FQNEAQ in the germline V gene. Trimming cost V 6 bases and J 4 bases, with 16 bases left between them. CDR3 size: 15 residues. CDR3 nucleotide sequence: TGTGCCAGCAGGAACGCAGGACCAAAGTACAATGAGCAGTTCTTC. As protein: CASRNAGPKYNEQFF.

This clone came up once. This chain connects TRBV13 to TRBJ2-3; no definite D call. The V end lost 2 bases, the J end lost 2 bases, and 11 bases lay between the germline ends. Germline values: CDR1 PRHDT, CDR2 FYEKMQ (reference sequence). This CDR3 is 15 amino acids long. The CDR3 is CASSLRPRPTDTQYF. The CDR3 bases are TGTGCCAGCAGCTTACGTCCCCGCCCCACAGATACGCAGTATTTT.

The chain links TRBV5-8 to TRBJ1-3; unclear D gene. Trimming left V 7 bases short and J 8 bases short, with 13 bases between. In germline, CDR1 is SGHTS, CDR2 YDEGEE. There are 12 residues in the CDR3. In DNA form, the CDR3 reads TGTGCCAGCGGCGTTCCAAGGGACACCATATATTTT. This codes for CASGVPRDTIYF.

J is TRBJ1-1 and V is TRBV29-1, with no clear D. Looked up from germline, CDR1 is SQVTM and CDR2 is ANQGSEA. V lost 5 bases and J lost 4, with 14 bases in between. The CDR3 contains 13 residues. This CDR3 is CSVRYGDGTEAFF. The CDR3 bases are TGCAGCGTTAGGTACGGGGATGGCACTGAAGCTTTCTTT.

The CDR3 sequence: CASSLAPVRRTEAFF. The DNA of the CDR3 is TGTGCCAGCAGCTTAGCGCCGGTGAGAAGGACTGAAGCTTTCTTT. The chain has TRBV7-2 and TRBJ1-1, with D unclear. CDR3 length equals 15 residues. Trimming shortened V by 0 bases and J by 5 bases, and 13 bases separated the two germline ends. Looked up from germline, CDR1 is SGHTA and CDR2 is FQGNSA.